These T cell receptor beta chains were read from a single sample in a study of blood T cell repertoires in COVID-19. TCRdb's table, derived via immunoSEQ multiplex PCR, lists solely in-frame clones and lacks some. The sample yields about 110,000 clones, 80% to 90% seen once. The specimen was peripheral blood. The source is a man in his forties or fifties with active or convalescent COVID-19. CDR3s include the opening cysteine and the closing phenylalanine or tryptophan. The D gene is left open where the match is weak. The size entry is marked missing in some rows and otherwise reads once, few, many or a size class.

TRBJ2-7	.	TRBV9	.	TGTGCCGGCAGCGTAGGCAGTAGCGCAAGCACCTACGAGCAGTACTTC	CAGSVGSSASTYEQYF
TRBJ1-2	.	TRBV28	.	TGTGCCAGCAGTTTAGAGGGTTTCTATGGCTACACCTTC	CASSLEGFYGYTF
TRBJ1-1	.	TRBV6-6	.	TGTGCCAGCAGTTATGCCGGGGGGGAGACCACTGAAGCTTTCTTT	CASSYAGGETTEAFF
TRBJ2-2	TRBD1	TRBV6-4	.	TGTGCCAGCAGCCGGGACAGTTCCACCGGGGAGCTGTTTTTT	CASSRDSSTGELFF
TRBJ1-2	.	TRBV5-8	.	TGTGCCAGCAGCTTGGCCCCCAGGGGACCCCATGGCTACACCTTC	CASSLAPRGPHGYTF
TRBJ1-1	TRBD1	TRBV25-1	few	TGTGCCAGCAGAGAACAGGGGACACTTATGAACACTGAAGCTTTCTTT	CASREQGTLMNTEAFF
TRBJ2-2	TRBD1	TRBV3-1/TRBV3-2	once	TGTGCCAGCAACCCCCCGGGACAGACGAACACCGGGGAGCTGTTTTTT	CASNPPGQTNTGELFF
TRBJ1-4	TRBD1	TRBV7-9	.	TGTGCCAGCAGCCCGGACAGGGTTGATGAAAAACTGTTTTTT	CASSPDRVDEKLFF
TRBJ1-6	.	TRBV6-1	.	TGTGCCAGCAGTGATCAAGTAGCGTCACCCCTCCACTTT	CASSDQVASPLHF
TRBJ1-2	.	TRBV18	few	TGTGCCAGCTCACCTTCCCCAGGGGACTATGGCTACACCTTC	CASSPSPGDYGYTF
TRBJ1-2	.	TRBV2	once	TGTGCCAGCAGTGGGGCCTCGGGAGGGAAGGGCAACTATGGCTACACCTTC	CASSGASGGKGNYGYTF
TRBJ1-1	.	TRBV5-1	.	TGCGCCAGCAGCTTGGCCCAGGGAAAGTCGGAAGCTTTCTTT	CASSLAQGKSEAFF
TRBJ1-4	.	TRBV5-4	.	TGTGCCAGCAGCCGAAAGGGGTTAACTAATGAAAAACTGTTTTTT	CASSRKGLTNEKLFF
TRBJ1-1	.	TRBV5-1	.	TGCGCCAGCAGCCCGGCGGGAGCGAACACTGAAGCTTTCTTT	CASSPAGANTEAFF
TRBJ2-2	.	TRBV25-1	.	TGTGCCAGCCTGGGGGCCAACACCGGGGAGCTGTTTTTT	CASLGANTGELFF
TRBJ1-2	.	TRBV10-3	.	TGTGCCATCAACGCACCCCCAAGGGGTGGCTACACCTTC	CAINAPPRGGYTF
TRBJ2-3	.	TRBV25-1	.	TGTGCCACCCGTTACGGGAGCGTCGGTACGCAGTATTTT	CATRYGSVGTQYF
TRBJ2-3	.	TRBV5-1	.	TGCGCCAGCAGCTTGAATAGCGGAGTGGCCCGGATCACAGATACGCAGTATTTT	CASSLNSGVARITDTQYF
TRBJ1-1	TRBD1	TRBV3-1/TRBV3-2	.	TGTGCCAGCAGCCAACAAGGGACAGCAAACACTGAAGCTTTCTTT	CASSQQGTANTEAFF
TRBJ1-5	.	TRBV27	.	TGTGCCACACAGCAGGGGTTAGGCAATCAGCCCCAGCATTTT	CATQQGLGNQPQHF
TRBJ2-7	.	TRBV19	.	TGTGCCAGTAGTGGGACAACCTACGAGCAGTACTTC	CASSGTTYEQYF
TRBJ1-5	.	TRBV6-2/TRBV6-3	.	TGTGCCAGCAGTACGCTTAAAGGGGAGGGCAATCAGCCCCAGCATTTT	CASSTLKGEGNQPQHF
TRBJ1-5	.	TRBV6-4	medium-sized	TGTGCCAGCAGTGATACGGGGGGCGGTCAGCCCCAGCATTTT	CASSDTGGGQPQHF
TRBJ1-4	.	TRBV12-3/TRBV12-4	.	TGTGCCAGCACCACCCCCCCTAGTTGGAAACTGTTTTTT	CASTTPPSWKLFF
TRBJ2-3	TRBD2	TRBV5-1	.	TGCGCCAGCAGCTTGGGATCGGGAGGGGCAGATACGCAGTATTTT	CASSLGSGGADTQYF
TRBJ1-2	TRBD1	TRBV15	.	TGTGCCACCAGCAGAGGCCCCGGGACAGGGGTAGAGAATAACTATGGCTACACCTTC	CATSRGPGTGVENNYGYTF
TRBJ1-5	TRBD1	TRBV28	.	TGTGCCAGCAGTTTAGGCAGGGGGCGTCAGCCCCAGCATTTT	CASSLGRGRQPQHF
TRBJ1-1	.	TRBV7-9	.	TGTGCCAGCAGCTTACTGGAGGCGGCCCCTGAAGCTTTCTTT	CASSLLEAAPEAFF
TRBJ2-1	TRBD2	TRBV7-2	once	TGTGCCAGCAGCTACTGGACTAGCGGGAGGGCCCCCTACAATGAGCAGTTCTTC	CASSYWTSGRAPYNEQFF
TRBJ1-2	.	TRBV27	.	TGTGCCAGCAGTACCATAGGGTTGGGGCACCTATATGGCTACACCTTC	CASSTIGLGHLYGYTF
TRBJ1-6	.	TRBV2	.	TGTGCCAGCAGCCCGACTGCGGTCTCACCCCTCCACTTT	CASSPTAVSPLHF
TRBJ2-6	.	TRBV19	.	TGTGCCAGTAGTATGGCCGGGGCCAACGTCCTGACTTTC	CASSMAGANVLTF
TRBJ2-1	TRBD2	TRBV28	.	TGTGCCAGCAGTTTCCCCCTAGCGGGAGGGAGTACCAATGAGCAGTTCTTC	CASSFPLAGGSTNEQFF
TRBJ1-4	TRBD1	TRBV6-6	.	TGTGCCAGCAGACCGGGACAGGGGAGCGGAAAACTGTTTTTT	CASRPGQGSGKLFF
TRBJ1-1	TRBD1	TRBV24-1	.	TGTGCCACCAGGTCGTCCCGACAGGGAGAGGCTGAAGCTTTCTTT	CATRSSRQGEAEAFF
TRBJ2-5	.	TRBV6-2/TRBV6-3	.	TGTGCCAGCAGTCAGGGGGGAAAGACCCAGTACTTC	CASSQGGKTQYF
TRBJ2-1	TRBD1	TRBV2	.	TGTGCCAGTCCCCCGGGACAGGGACAGGGTGAGCAGTTCTTC	CASPPGQGQGEQFF
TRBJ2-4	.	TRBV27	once	TGTGCCAGCAGTCCTAGAGGAAAGGCCAAAAACATTCAGTACTTC	CASSPRGKAKNIQYF